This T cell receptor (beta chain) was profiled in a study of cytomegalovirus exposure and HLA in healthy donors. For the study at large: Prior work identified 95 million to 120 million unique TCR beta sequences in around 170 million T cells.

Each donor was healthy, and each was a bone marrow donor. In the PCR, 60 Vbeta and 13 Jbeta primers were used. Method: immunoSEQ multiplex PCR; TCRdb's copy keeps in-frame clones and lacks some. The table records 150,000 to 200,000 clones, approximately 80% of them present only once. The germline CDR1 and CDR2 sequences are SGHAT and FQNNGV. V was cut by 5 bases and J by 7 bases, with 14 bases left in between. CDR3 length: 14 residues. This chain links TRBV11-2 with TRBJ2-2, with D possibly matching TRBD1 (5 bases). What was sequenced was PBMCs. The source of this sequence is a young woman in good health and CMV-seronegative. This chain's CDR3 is CASSLGPQGGELFF. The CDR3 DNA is TGTGCCAGCAGCCTGGGGCCCCAGGGCGGGGAGCTGTTTTTT.